This T cell receptor beta chain was recovered during a study of breast tumors, draining lymph nodes, adjacent tissues. The lymph nodes were axillary draining lymph nodes from breast cancer patients. As regards this clonotype: This could be a read error, since a much larger clone is one nucleotide away.

The V end lost 5 bases, the J end lost 2 bases, and 9 bases lay between the germline ends. The CDR3 has 14 residues. TCRdb passed the multiplex PCR reads through MiXCR, listing each CDR3 protein once. Of around 230,000 distinct CDR3 sequences in the sample, 32% are singletons; the top ten hold more than 1.3%. Sequenced: axillary lymph node tissue. The chain combines TRBV12-3 or TRBV12-4 with TRBJ2-2; possible D gene TRBD2, 5 bases. This clonotype was obtained from a female donor with breast cancer. Some clones in this sample may be carry-over from other donors' samples. The CDR3: CASSHGINTGELFF. CDR3 nucleotides: TGTGCCAGCAGTCACGGGATCAACACCGGGGAGCTGTTTTTT.